The 6 T cell receptor beta chains listed next were all sequenced from one sample in a study of shared clonotypes between healthy human individuals. Here immunoSEQ multiplex PCR was the method, and the copy in TCRdb shows in-frame clones only, minus some. The repertoire holds roughly 2.5 million clones, with 90% to 95% as singletons. The material sequenced was naive CD4+ T cells sorted from blood. Subset indicated: CD45RA+ positively selected. Source of these receptors: a man aged 18 to 29 in good health.

This rearrangement joins TRBV16 to TRBJ2-7; a possible D gene is TRBD1 (5 bases). Trimming stripped 8 bases from V and 3 bases from J, with 17 bases between. Germline CDR1 is KGHSY and CDR2 is FQNENV. The CDR3 consists of 14 residues. CDR3 sequence: CASGPSGLVYEQYF. CDR3 DNA: TGTGCCAGCGGGCCTTCAGGGCTCGTCTACGAGCAGTACTTC.

CDR3 nucleotide sequence: TGTGCCATCAGTACAAGCGCAGCGGCTAATGGCTACACCTTC. Residues: CAISTSAAANGYTF. This chain connects TRBV10-3 to TRBJ1-2; D is ambiguous. This CDR3 spans 14 amino acids. The germline gives CDR1 ENHRY, CDR2 SYGVKD. V lost 5 bases to trimming and J lost 6 bases, with 16 bases between them.

The chain recombines TRBV6-5 with TRBJ1-5, with D uncertain. V lost 7 bases and J 4 bases, leaving 14 bases between the germline ends. Germline V CDR1 and CDR2: MNHEY, SVGAGI. There are 14 residues in the CDR3. The CDR3 DNA follows: TGTGCCAGCACTTTACGTGCGGGGAATCAGCCCCAGCATTTT. Translating gives CASTLRAGNQPQHF.

Regarding this clone: The sample has other DNA sequences that encode this CDR3 too. This rearrangement joins TRBV11-2 to TRBJ1-1; no reliable D call. V lost 3 bases, J lost 0 bases, and 5 bases lay in between. CDR1 and CDR2 (germline): SGHAT, FQNNGV. The length of the CDR3 is 13 residues. The CDR3 nucleotides are TGTGCCAGCAGCTTGGGCTTGAACACTGAAGCTTTCTTT. It specifies CASSLGLNTEAFF.

The gene calls are TRBV5-1 and TRBJ2-7, with 7 bases identical to TRBD2. The length of the CDR3 is 13 residues. Germline assignment: CDR1 SGHRS and CDR2 YFSETQ. The V gene end was trimmed by 4 bases and the J gene end by 3 bases; junction bases not matched to a gene: 4. DNA for the CDR3: TGCGCCAGCAGCGGGGCTAGCGGCTACGAGCAGTACTTC. This codes for CASSGASGYEQYF.

The chain employs TRBV2 and TRBJ1-2; TRBD1 is a possible D gene (5 bases). Germline V lookup: CDR1 SNHLY, CDR2 FYNNEI. V was pared by 5 bases and J by 3 bases, with 10 bases between. The CDR3 spans 13 residues. The CDR3 is CASSWDGDYGYTF. CDR3 in DNA: TGTGCCAGCAGTTGGGACGGAGACTATGGCTACACCTTC.